These 12 T cell receptor beta chains were all obtained from the same sample, sequenced in a study of blood T cell repertoires in COVID-19. TCRdb keeps only in-frame clones here, not all; method: immunoSEQ multiplex PCR. The data show approximately 250,000 clones, around 84% seen once. Sequencing was performed on peripheral blood. The receptors were gathered from a woman aged 40 to 50 who had recovered from COVID-19.

The DNA of the CDR3 is TGTGCCAGCAGCTTCTTGCGGGGGGGCCCTGGAGATACGCAGTATTTT. This translates into CASSFLRGGPGDTQYF. The V gene is TRBV7-2, the J gene TRBJ2-3; 9 bases agree with TRBD2. V lost 3 bases to trimming and J lost 5 bases; unmatched junction nucleotides: 9. The CDR3 is 16 amino acids. Looked up from germline, CDR1 is SGHTA and CDR2 is FQGNSA.

This chain uses TRBV7-2 with TRBJ1-1; 9 bases match TRBD1. V shed 8 bases, J shed 2 bases, and the junction held 18 bases outside the gene matches. This CDR3 contains 18 residues. Germline assignment: CDR1 SGHTA and CDR2 FQGNSA. CDR3 DNA sequence: TGTGCCAGCGAAAGTAAAAGGACAGGGGCTTTTGGAAACACTGAAGCTTTCTTT. Protein: CASESKRTGAFGNTEAFF.

The gene calls are TRBV19 and TRBJ1-5, with TRBD1 matching over 7 bases. V lost 5 bases to trimming and J lost 1 base; unmatched junction nucleotides: 5. Germline V CDR1 and CDR2: LNHDA, SQIVND (reference sequence). CDR3 size: 15 residues. For the CDR3, the DNA is TGTGCCAGTAGTTCTACAGGGGAGAGCAATCAGCCCCAGCATTTT. Translating it yields CASSSTGESNQPQHF.

The CDR3 nucleotides are TGTGCCAGCAGTTACAATCCGGGACAGTACTCAATCTCCTACGAGCAGTACTTC. This gives the protein CASSYNPGQYSISYEQYF. This chain joins TRBV6-2 or TRBV6-3 and TRBJ2-7, with 7 bases aligning to TRBD1. CDR3 length: 18 amino acids. J gave up 0 bases and V 2 bases, and 13 bases lay outside the gene matches. Per the germline V gene, CDR1 is MNHEY and CDR2 is SVGEGT.

The sample holds one count of this clone. This rearrangement joins TRBV25-1 to TRBJ2-2; 8 bases line up with TRBD1. Trimming took 6 bases from V and 1 from J; bases not matched to a gene: 1. Germline values: CDR1 MGHDK, CDR2 SYGVNS. The CDR3 totals 14 residues. The DNA of the CDR3 is TGTGCCAGCAGGGGACAGGTGAACACCGGGGAGCTGTTTTTT. This gives the protein CASRGQVNTGELFF. Variable domain in full (rest from reference TRBV25-1 and TRBJ2-2): EADIYQTPRYLVIGTGKKITLECSQTMGHDKMYWYQQDPGMELHLIHYSYGVNSTEKGDLSSESTVSRIRTEHFPLTLESARPSHTSQYLCASRGQVNTGELFFGEGSRLTVL.

The chain employs TRBV5-6 and TRBJ1-5; no firm D call. This CDR3 has 15 residues. Germline assignment: CDR1 SGHDT and CDR2 YYEEEE. Between the trimmed V and J ends, which lost 0 bases and 0 bases, there was a span of 7 bases. CDR3 coding DNA: TGTGCCAGCAGCTTGGGTCTCGGTAGCAATCAGCCCCAGCATTTT. It specifies CASSLGLGSNQPQHF.

The rearrangement uses TRBV9 and TRBJ1-4, with D perhaps matching TRBD1 (6 bases). Germline V CDR1 and CDR2: SGDLS, YYNGEE. The CDR3 length is 15 residues. The V and J ends lost 4 bases and 7 bases respectively, with 17 bases between them. CDR3 protein: CASSLQGMEGEKLFF. The CDR3 DNA sequence: TGTGCCAGCAGCTTGCAGGGGATGGAAGGTGAAAAACTGTTTTTT.

This chain joins TRBV6-5 and TRBJ1-6; D possibly corresponds to TRBD1 (6 bases). Trimming removed 5 bases at V and 4 bases at J, with 12 bases between. Per germline, CDR1 MNHEY and CDR2 SVGAGI. The CDR3 is 15 amino acids. This chain's CDR3 is CASSPDSPYNSPLHF. The CDR3 nucleotides read TGTGCCAGCAGTCCGGACAGCCCTTATAATTCACCCCTCCACTTT.

The genes are TRBV19 and TRBJ1-3; D gene uncertain. The CDR3 contains 11 residues. The V gene lost 8 bases and the J gene lost 9 bases, with 11 bases spanning the gap. Germline CDR1 is LNHDA and CDR2 is SQIVND (reference sequence). CDR3 amino acids: CASGGLGTIYF. The DNA for the CDR3 is TGTGCCAGTGGCGGACTTGGCACCATATATTTT.

This clone was recorded once. This chain uses TRBV6-1 with TRBJ2-2; 11 positions agree with TRBD1. The germline gives CDR1 MNHNS, CDR2 SASEGT. With 2 bases clipped from V and 7 bases from J, the junction kept 3 bases outside the gene matches. The CDR3 extends over 15 amino acids. DNA of the CDR3: TGTGCCAGCAGTGAATTGGACAGGGGGCGCGGGGAGCTGTTTTTT. It specifies CASSELDRGRGELFF.

The chain has TRBV6-8 and TRBJ2-1; 10 nucleotides line up with TRBD2. Germline loops: CDR1 MNHGY, CDR2 SAAAGT. The CDR3 contains 16 residues. J was trimmed by 5 bases and V by 4 bases; bases with no gene match: 8. In nucleotides, the CDR3 is TGTGCCAGCAGTTCAACCGGGACTAGCGCCGACAATGAGCAGTTCTTC. This gives the protein CASSSTGTSADNEQFF.

V usage is TRBV27 and J usage is TRBJ2-7; 9 bases match TRBD1. This CDR3 is 13 amino acids long. V gave up 7 bases and J gave up 4 bases; unmatched junction bases: 5. CDR1 MNHEY and CDR2 SMNVEV come from the germline V gene (reference sequence). The CDR3 here is CASKKQGAYEQYF. Here the CDR3 DNA reads TGTGCCAGCAAAAAACAGGGGGCATACGAGCAGTACTTC.